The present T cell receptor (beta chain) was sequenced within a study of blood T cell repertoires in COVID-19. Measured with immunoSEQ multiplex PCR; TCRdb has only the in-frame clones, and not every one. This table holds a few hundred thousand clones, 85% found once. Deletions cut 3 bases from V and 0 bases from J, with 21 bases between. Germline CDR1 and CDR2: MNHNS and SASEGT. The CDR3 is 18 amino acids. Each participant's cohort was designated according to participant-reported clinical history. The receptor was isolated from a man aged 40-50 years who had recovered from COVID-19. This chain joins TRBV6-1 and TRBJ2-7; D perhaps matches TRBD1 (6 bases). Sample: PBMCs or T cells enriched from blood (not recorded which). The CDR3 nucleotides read TGTGCCAGCAGTGAGCGAACCGCGGACAGCGGCCTCTCCTACGAGCAGTACTTC. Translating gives CASSERTADSGLSYEQYF.